What follows describes a single T cell receptor (beta chain). This clone showed up just once. There is no known antigen for this receptor. Nothing much larger sits one base from this clone, and base qualities are not available. The germline V gene (reference sequence) supplies CDR1 LNHDA and CDR2 SQIVND. The junction carries 9 bases between V and J, which are trimmed by 5 bases and 4 bases respectively. From its cysteine to its phenylalanine, the CDR3 spans 13 amino acids. Just CDR3 DNA is preserved here, 39 bases in frame from base 1. This entry is derived from a study of blood T cell repertoires in COVID-19 (dated by TCRdb to between 2020 and 2021). Concerning the study at large: The collaborator samples originated in the United States, Italy and Spain and spanned the acute and convalescent phases of COVID-19. The prospective study material was composed of cDNA or gDNA derived from T cells, B-cell-depleted T cells, or PBMCs. Deeply sampled blood TCRbeta repertoires from subjects exposed to, actively infected with, or recovered from COVID-19 were included in the dataset. A freely available public database, intended as a resource for researchers studying the immune response to SARS-CoV-2, is where the repertoires were released. Samples were obtained from the ongoing ImmuneRACE study (first 160 participants) and from 1,254 subjects provided by 6 global collaborators. A de-identified subject ID, COVID-19 status, age in years and sex were almost always included in the sample metadata. Where available, HLA class I and class II types were taken from metadata supplied by the sample provider and were not determined by assay-based typing.

TCRbeta CDR3 regions were amplified from genomic DNA by means of the immunoSEQ Assay, a bias-controlled multiplex PCR. The published analysis was carried out like this. The number of nucleated cells in each sample was estimated from the amplification of reference gene primers within the assay. To quantify the absolute abundance of each unique TCRbeta CDR3 rearrangement, sequence reads were collapsed and filtered. Productive Simpson clonality was computed per sample as the square root of Simpson's diversity index over productive rearrangements. The source is immuneACCESS, and TCRdb retained only in-frame sequences with V and J called. Part of the clones is not carried over; for the studies checked, unresolved V genes explain less than half of this, and the remainder is unexplained. V, J and clone size derive from that table, while D and trimming were established from the DNA sequence. This sample comprises under 80,000 clones, approximately 80% of them detected only once. The leading ten clones occupy 40% to 50% of the sample.

The collaborating institutions used their own protocols to collect whole blood in K2EDTA tubes. Collaborator samples were shipped for TCRbeta analysis as frozen whole blood, isolated PBMCs, or DNA extracted from either sample type. General conclusions and limits of the study: Clinical and demographic metadata were provided uncurated, with the amount varying by source and participant.

This receptor was obtained from a man at least 80 years old with acute or convalescent COVID-19. The rearrangement joined TRBV19 to TRBJ2-1; the D segment cannot be called with confidence. Sequenced material: peripheral blood. CDR3 sequence: CASSVVRYNEQFF. The DNA sequence follows: TGTGCCAGTAGTGTGGTGCGATACAATGAGCAGTTCTTC.